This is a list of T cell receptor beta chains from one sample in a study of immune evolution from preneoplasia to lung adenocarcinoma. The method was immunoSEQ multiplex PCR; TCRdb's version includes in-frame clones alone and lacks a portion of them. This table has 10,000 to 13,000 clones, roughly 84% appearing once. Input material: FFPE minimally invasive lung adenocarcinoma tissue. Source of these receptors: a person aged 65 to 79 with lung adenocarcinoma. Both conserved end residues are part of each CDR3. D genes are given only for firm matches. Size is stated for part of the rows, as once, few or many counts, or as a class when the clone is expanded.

DNA: TGTGCCAGCAGCTTGAGGGGTCCCTACGAGCAGTACTTC
CDR3: CASSLRGPYEQYF
D: .
size: .
V: TRBV5-8
J: TRBJ2-7

DNA: TGTGCCTGGAGTGCTAGACAGAGTGTGGCTTTCTTT
CDR3: CAWSARQSVAFF
D: .
size: .
V: TRBV30
J: TRBJ1-1

DNA: TGTGCCAGCAGCCAGCAATGTTTCGGAGGGTTTGATGGCCAGCCCCAGCATTTT
CDR3: CASSQQCFGGFDGQPQHF
D: .
size: .
V: TRBV11-3
J: TRBJ1-5

DNA: TGTGCCAGCAGATCGACGGGGGCAACTAATGAAAAACTGTTTTTT
CDR3: CASRSTGATNEKLFF
D: .
size: .
V: TRBV7-2
J: TRBJ1-4

DNA: TGCGCCAGCAGCCAACGGACTAGCGGGAGGACAGATACGCAGTATTTT
CDR3: CASSQRTSGRTDTQYF
D: TRBD2
size: once
V: TRBV5-1
J: TRBJ2-3

DNA: TGTGCCAGCAGCCCTAGCGGGAGGTCCTACGAGCAGTACTTC
CDR3: CASSPSGRSYEQYF
D: TRBD2
size: .
V: TRBV5-5
J: TRBJ2-7

DNA: TGTGCCAGCAGCTTGAGGGGTGTCTACGAGCAGTACTTC
CDR3: CASSLRGVYEQYF
D: .
size: .
V: TRBV5-6
J: TRBJ2-7

DNA: TGTGCCAGCAGCTTAGGGGCACAGGGTGTCCAAGAGACCCAGTACTTC
CDR3: CASSLGAQGVQETQYF
D: .
size: .
V: TRBV7-9
J: TRBJ2-5

DNA: TGCGCCAGCAGCCTTAGACTAGCGGGACATTACGAGCAGTACTTC
CDR3: CASSLRLAGHYEQYF
D: TRBD2
size: .
V: TRBV4-1
J: TRBJ2-7

DNA: TGTGCCAGCAGCTCTACCGACATATACAATGAGCAGTTCTTC
CDR3: CASSSTDIYNEQFF
D: .
size: .
V: TRBV5-5
J: TRBJ2-1

DNA: TGCGCCAGCAGTGATCCGGGACAGGTGAACACTGAAGCTTTCTTT
CDR3: CASSDPGQVNTEAFF
D: TRBD1
size: .
V: TRBV10-2
J: TRBJ1-1

DNA: TGTGCCAGTAGTATAGATCTGGAGAACACTGAAGCTTTCTTT
CDR3: CASSIDLENTEAFF
D: .
size: .
V: TRBV19
J: TRBJ1-1

DNA: TGTGCCAGTAGGATACAGGGGAGCGGCTACACCTTC
CDR3: CASRIQGSGYTF
D: TRBD1
size: .
V: TRBV19
J: TRBJ1-2